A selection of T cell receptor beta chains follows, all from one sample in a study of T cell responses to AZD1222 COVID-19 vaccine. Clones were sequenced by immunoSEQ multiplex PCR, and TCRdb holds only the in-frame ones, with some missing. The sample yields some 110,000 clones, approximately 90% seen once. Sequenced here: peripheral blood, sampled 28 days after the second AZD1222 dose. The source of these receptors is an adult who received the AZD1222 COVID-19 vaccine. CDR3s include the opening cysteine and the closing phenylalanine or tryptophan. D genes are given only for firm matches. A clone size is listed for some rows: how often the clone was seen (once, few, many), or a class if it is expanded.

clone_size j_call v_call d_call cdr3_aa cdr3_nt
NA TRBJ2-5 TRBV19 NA CASSYGRWDGQETQYF TGTGCCAGTAGCTATGGACGGTGGGATGGGCAAGAGACCCAGTACTTC
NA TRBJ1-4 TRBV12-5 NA CASGSQADNEKLFF TGTGCTAGTGGTTCTCAAGCGGATAATGAAAAACTGTTTTTT
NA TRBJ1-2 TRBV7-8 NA CASSLTVPHTESLYGYTF TGTGCCAGCAGCTTAACCGTCCCCCATACAGAGTCTCTATATGGCTACACCTTC
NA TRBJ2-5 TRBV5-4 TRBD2 CASSAGTSGSRVETQYF TGTGCCAGCAGCGCCGGGACTAGCGGGAGTCGGGTAGAGACCCAGTACTTC
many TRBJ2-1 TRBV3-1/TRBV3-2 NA CATREEGTSYNEQFF TGTGCCACCCGGGAAGAGGGGACCTCCTACAATGAGCAGTTCTTC
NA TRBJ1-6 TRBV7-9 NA CASSTQTGYNSPLHF TGTGCCAGCAGCACCCAGACCGGGTATAATTCACCCCTCCACTTT
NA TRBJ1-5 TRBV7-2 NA CASSLVRGSGSQPQHF TGTGCCAGCAGCTTAGTCCGGGGGTCGGGGAGTCAGCCCCAGCATTTT
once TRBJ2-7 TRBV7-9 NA CASSLGLDSQQYF TGTGCCAGCAGCTTAGGCCTGGACAGCCAGCAGTACTTC
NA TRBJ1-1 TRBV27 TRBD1 CASRPLQGAVTEAFF TGTGCCAGCAGACCCCTCCAGGGGGCGGTCACTGAAGCTTTCTTT
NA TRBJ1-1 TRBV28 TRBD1 CASSLNRGVGGAFF TGTGCCAGCAGTTTGAACAGGGGGGTTGGCGGAGCTTTCTTT
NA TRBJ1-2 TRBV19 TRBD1 CASRTTGVLGYGYTF TGTGCCAGTAGAACCACAGGGGTTCTGGGCTATGGCTACACCTTC
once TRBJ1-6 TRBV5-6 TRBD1 CASSLQGGSPLHF TGTGCCAGCAGCTTACAGGGGGGATCACCCCTCCACTTT
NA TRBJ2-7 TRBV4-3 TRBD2 CASSQGGTGIYEQYF TGCGCCAGCAGCCAGGGGGGGACTGGCATCTACGAGCAGTACTTC
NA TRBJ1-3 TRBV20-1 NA CSASGKSSSGNTIYF TGCAGTGCTAGTGGGAAGTCCTCCTCTGGAAACACCATATATTTT
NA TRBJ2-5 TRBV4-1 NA CASSQAALQETQYF TGCGCCAGCAGCCAAGCGGCTCTTCAAGAGACCCAGTACTTC
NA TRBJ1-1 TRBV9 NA CASSGDPEKGAFF TGTGCCAGCAGCGGAGACCCGGAGAAGGGAGCTTTCTTT
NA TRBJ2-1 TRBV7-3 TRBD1 CASSSARTGGEQFF TGTGCCAGCAGCTCGGCTAGGACAGGCGGTGAGCAGTTCTTC
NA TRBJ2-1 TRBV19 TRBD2 CASASGNEGNEQFF TGTGCCAGTGCTAGCGGGAATGAAGGGAATGAGCAGTTCTTC
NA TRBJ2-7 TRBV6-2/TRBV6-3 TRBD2 CASSLPRLAGSSYEQYF TGTGCCAGCAGCCTTCCTCGACTAGCGGGAAGCTCCTACGAGCAGTACTTC
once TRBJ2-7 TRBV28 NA CATRPLRFYYEQYF TGTGCCACAAGGCCCCTGAGGTTTTACTACGAGCAGTACTTC
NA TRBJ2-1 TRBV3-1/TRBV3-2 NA CASSPRGSINEQFF TGTGCCAGCAGCCCCAGGGGTTCCATCAATGAGCAGTTCTTC
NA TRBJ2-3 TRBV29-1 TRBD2 CSGGLAGRTDTQYF TGCAGCGGAGGACTAGCGGGACGCACAGATACGCAGTATTTT